These 21 T cell receptor beta chains originate from one sample sequenced in a study of blood T cell repertoires in COVID-19. Only in-frame clones appear in the TCRdb table, and some are missing; sequencing was by immunoSEQ multiplex PCR. The table includes around 200,000 clones, 87% detected once. Sequenced: peripheral blood. All receptors come from a woman between 18 and 29 years old who had recovered from COVID-19.

This rearrangement joins TRBV5-1 to TRBJ2-3, with 9 positions matching TRBD1. The CDR3 runs to 15 residues. The junction had 5 bases not matched to a gene; V was cut back by 0 bases and J by 6 bases. Germline V gene sequence: CDR1 SGHRS, CDR2 YFSETQ. CDR3 loop: CASSLAATGGDTQYF. CDR3 in DNA: TGCGCCAGCAGCTTGGCGGCGACAGGGGGGGATACGCAGTATTTT. Together with reference TRBV5-1 and TRBJ2-3, the CDR3 gives the full variable domain: KAGVTQTPRYLIKTRGQQVTLSCSPISGHRSVSWYQQTPGQGLQFLFEYFSETQRNKGNFPGRFSGRQFSNSRSEMNVSTLELGDSALYLCASSLAATGGDTQYFGPGTRLTVL.

This rearrangement joins TRBV19 to TRBJ1-2; D unresolved. The V and J ends lost 5 bases and 3 bases respectively, with 25 bases between them. CDR1 and CDR2 (germline): LNHDA, SQIVND (reference sequence). The CDR3 runs 18 residues. The DNA for the CDR3 is TGTGCCAGTAGTCCACACCTCGGCCGGGAGAATTTTGACTATGGCTACACCTTC. Translating gives CASSPHLGRENFDYGYTF.

V usage is TRBV19 and J usage is TRBJ1-2; D not certain. The V gene lost 10 bases and the J gene lost 2 bases, with 20 bases spanning the gap. The CDR3 is 15 amino acids. Germline CDR1 and CDR2: LNHDA and SQIVND (reference sequence). For the CDR3, the DNA is TGTGCCACCACCCCTGGGCCCAAGGCGAACTATGGCTACACCTTC. It specifies CATTPGPKANYGYTF.

The chain is built from TRBV7-2 and TRBJ1-4, with 10 bases lining up with TRBD1. Germline lookup yields CDR1 SGHTA and CDR2 FQGNSA. Trimming removed 3 bases from V and 7 bases from J; junction bases left unmatched: 5. The CDR3 is 15 amino acids. As DNA, the CDR3 is TGTGCCAGCAGCTTCGACAGGGGGCGCATTGAAAAACTGTTTTTT. It yields the protein CASSFDRGRIEKLFF. The full variable domain, with the rest looked up from reference TRBV7-2 and TRBJ1-4, is GAGVSQSPSNKVTEKGKDVELRCDPISGHTALYWYRQSLGQGLEFLIYFQGNSAPDKSGLPSDRFSAERTGGSVSTLTIQRTQQEDSAVYLCASSFDRGRIEKLFFGSGTQLSVL.

V usage is TRBV11-2 and J usage is TRBJ2-2; 7 nucleotides match TRBD2. Germline CDR1 reads SGHAT; CDR2 reads FQNNGV. With V trimmed by 1 base and J by 7 bases, 6 bases remained unmatched. The CDR3 is 15 amino acids. CDR3 DNA sequence: TGTGCCAGCAGCTTAGGGATGATAGCGGGCGGGGAGCTGTTTTTT. Translation: CASSLGMIAGGELFF.

CDR3 sequence reads: CASRGTGPGYTF. CDR3 DNA: TGTGCCAGCAGAGGGACAGGCCCAGGCTACACCTTC. This sequence joins TRBV25-1 and TRBJ1-2; 8 positions agree with TRBD1. V lost 6 bases, J lost 8 bases, and 5 bases stayed unmatched. Per the germline V gene, CDR1 is MGHDK and CDR2 is SYGVNS. CDR3 size: 12 residues.

The J gene is TRBJ1-2, the V gene TRBV4-3; D unclear. The CDR3 has 16 amino acids. Germline loops: CDR1 LGHNA, CDR2 YSLEER. V lost 4 bases, J lost 5 bases, and 20 bases lay in between. The chain's CDR3 is CASSRGVSGLAYGYTF. The CDR3 bases are TGCGCCAGCAGCCGCGGGGTGTCAGGTCTTGCATATGGCTACACCTTC.

This chain connects TRBV9 to TRBJ2-7; 9 bases match TRBD1. CDR3 length: 16 residues. Germline loops: CDR1 SGDLS, CDR2 YYNGEE. The V segment lost 0 bases and the J segment 5 bases; nucleotides outside the gene matches: 9. The CDR3 here is CASSVAPGTGRDEQYF. CDR3 nucleotide sequence: TGTGCCAGCAGCGTAGCCCCAGGGACAGGGAGAGACGAGCAGTACTTC.

This chain connects TRBV9 to TRBJ1-1; D is possibly TRBD1 (6 bases). Germline loops: CDR1 SGDLS, CDR2 YYNGEE. V lost 6 bases, J lost 1 base, and 13 bases lay in between. CDR3 length: 14 residues. In nucleotides, the CDR3 is TGTGCCAGCAACGACCCGACAGGGAACACTGAAGCTTTCTTT. This translates into CASNDPTGNTEAFF.

The V and J genes are TRBV21-1 and TRBJ2-2; the table names TRBD1, a call not compared with the DNA. TRBV21-1 is marked as a pseudogene. The CDR3 runs 14 residues. CDR3 region: CASSKDRGTGELFF. For the CDR3, the DNA is TGTGCCAGCAGCAAAGACAGGGGGACCGGGGAGCTGTTTTTT.

The chain employs TRBV5-1 and TRBJ2-2, with TRBD2 identical over 7 bases. With 4 bases clipped from V and 4 bases from J, the junction kept 7 bases outside the gene matches. Germline V gene sequence: CDR1 SGHRS, CDR2 YFSETQ. There are 15 residues in the CDR3. CDR3 nucleotides: TGCGCCAGCAGCCCCCGGGGGGATGGCACCGGGGAGCTGTTTTTT. Amino acids: CASSPRGDGTGELFF.

V and J are TRBV7-2 and TRBJ2-3, with TRBD2 matching over 13 bases. Germline trimming cut 7 bases from V and 3 bases from J; bases unmatched to any gene: 7. The CDR3 totals 16 residues. From germline, CDR1 is SGHTA and CDR2 FQGNSA. CDR3 residues: CASTWTSGSTTDTQYF. The CDR3 DNA follows: TGTGCCAGCACCTGGACTAGCGGGAGCACGACAGATACGCAGTATTTT.

This chain links TRBV4-3 with TRBJ2-7; D is undetermined. Germline-derived CDR1 and CDR2 are LGHNA and YSLEER. This CDR3 has 15 amino acids. V lost 1 base and J lost 2, with 12 bases in between. CDR3 amino acids: CASSQGAYEAYEQYF. The DNA for the CDR3 is TGCGCCAGCAGCCAAGGTGCGTACGAAGCCTACGAGCAGTACTTC.

This chain connects TRBV7-3 to TRBJ1-1; TRBD1 agrees at 8 bases. The germline gives CDR1 SGHTA, CDR2 FQGTGA. J was trimmed by 1 base and V by 0 bases; bases with no gene match: 1. The CDR3 loop spans 15 amino acids. As DNA, the CDR3 is TGTGCCAGCAGCTTAACTGGGACAGGGAACACTGAAGCTTTCTTT. Amino acids: CASSLTGTGNTEAFF.

For the CDR3, the DNA is TGTGCCAGTACTCCCTCGGGACTACTCTACGAGCAGTACTTC. Amino acid sequence: CASTPSGLLYEQYF. The chain has TRBV19 and TRBJ2-7; 7 nucleotides align to TRBD2. CDR1 is LNHDA, CDR2 SQIVND, per germline (reference sequence). This CDR3 contains 14 residues. V dropped 7 bases and J dropped 3; count of bases not matched to a gene: 9. Filled out from reference TRBV19 and TRBJ2-7, the complete variable domain reads DGGITQSPKYLFRKEGQNVTLSCEQNLNHDAMYWYRQDPGQGLRLIYYSQIVNDFQKGDIAEGYSVSREKKESFPLTVTSAQKNPTAFYLCASTPSGLLYEQYFGPGTRLTVT.

The rearrangement joins TRBV25-1 to TRBJ1-4; 8 bases agree with TRBD1. CDR1 is MGHDK, CDR2 SYGVNS, per germline. J gave up 7 bases and V 3 bases, and 4 bases lay outside the gene matches. The CDR3 totals 14 residues. The CDR3 DNA sequence: TGTGCCAGCAGTGACCACAGGGGGGCTGAAAAACTGTTTTTT. This sequence encodes CASSDHRGAEKLFF.

V gene TRBV19 combines with J gene TRBJ2-3; 14 bases are a match to TRBD2. V gave up 5 bases and J gave up 1 base; unmatched junction bases: 8. The germline V gene encodes CDR1 LNHDA and CDR2 SQIVND (reference sequence). The CDR3 runs to 18 residues. The DNA of the CDR3 is TGTGCCAGTAGTGCAGGGACTAGCGGGAGATTCCGCACAGATACGCAGTATTTT. Protein sequence: CASSAGTSGRFRTDTQYF.

The chain links TRBV28 to TRBJ2-5, with a weak D call TRBD2 (6 bases). V was clipped by 6 bases and J by 2 bases, with 16 bases between them. There are 15 residues in the CDR3. Per the germline V gene, CDR1 is MDHEN and CDR2 is SYDVKM. The CDR3 region is CASSTPLEGQETQYF. The CDR3 bases are TGTGCCAGCAGCACCCCTTTGGAGGGGCAAGAGACCCAGTACTTC. The variable domain in full, completed from reference TRBV28 and TRBJ2-5, reads DVKVTQSSRYLVKRTGEKVFLECVQDMDHENMFWYRQDPGLGLRLIYFSYDVKMKEKGDIPEGYSVSREKKERFSLILESASTNQTSMYLCASSTPLEGQETQYFGPGTRLLVL.

V gene TRBV29-1 combines with J gene TRBJ1-4; D unclear. The CDR3 spans 15 residues. V lost 4 bases and J 2 bases, leaving 14 bases between the germline ends. Germline V gene sequence: CDR1 SQVTM, CDR2 ANQGSEA. The CDR3 loop is CSVGEVGFTNEKLFF. CDR3 nucleotides: TGCAGCGTTGGGGAGGTGGGGTTCACTAATGAAAAACTGTTTTTT.

The chain is built from TRBV6-1 and TRBJ1-5, with 8 nucleotides matching TRBD1. The CDR3 covers 17 residues. Trimming took 2 bases from V and 1 from J; bases not matched to a gene: 7. Germline CDR1 is MNHNS and CDR2 is SASEGT. The CDR3: CASSEWGQGASNQPQHF. The CDR3 region has the DNA TGTGCCAGCAGTGAATGGGGTCAGGGGGCAAGCAATCAGCCCCAGCATTTT.

J is TRBJ1-2 and V is TRBV7-3; D possibly corresponds to TRBD1 (6 bases). The CDR3 length is 13 residues. Germline V gene data show CDR1 as SGHTA and CDR2 as FQGTGA. The V end lost 4 bases, the J end lost 7 bases, and 13 bases lay between the germline ends. The CDR3 here is CASSSAGGTGYTF. The CDR3, as DNA: TGTGCCAGCAGCTCAGCGGGGGGCACTGGCTACACCTTC.